This T cell receptor beta chain was sequenced during a study of T cell responses to AZD1222 COVID-19 vaccine. Turning to the study itself: Pooled samples include second doses given at about 4 or 12 weeks.

Here immunoSEQ multiplex PCR was the method, and the copy in TCRdb shows in-frame clones only, minus some. Counted here are roughly 130,000 clones, roughly 85% occurring once; the ten biggest clones make up 7.5% to 8%. General observations from the study: Recipients of two AZD1222 doses showed rising Spike-specific TCR breadth and depth. Among those given AZD1222, only 6 or 7 were seropositive at baseline. A mostly white British donor set with more females was recruited, and clonal diversity was possibly underestimated.

Notes on this clone: The antigen remains unidentified.

There are 15 residues in the CDR3. CDR1 ENHRY and CDR2 SYGVKD come from the germline V gene. Germline trimming cut 6 bases from V and 6 bases from J; bases unmatched to any gene: 11. This TCR was recovered from an adult in good health. The rearrangement links TRBV10-3 to TRBJ2-7; TRBD2 matches 10 bases. The sample was peripheral blood, taken on day 0 of AZD1222 vaccination. The CDR3 coding sequence is TGTGCCATCAGCCGGGAGCGGGGGGGGCGTGGCGAGCAGTACTTC. It translates to CAISRERGGRGEQYF.